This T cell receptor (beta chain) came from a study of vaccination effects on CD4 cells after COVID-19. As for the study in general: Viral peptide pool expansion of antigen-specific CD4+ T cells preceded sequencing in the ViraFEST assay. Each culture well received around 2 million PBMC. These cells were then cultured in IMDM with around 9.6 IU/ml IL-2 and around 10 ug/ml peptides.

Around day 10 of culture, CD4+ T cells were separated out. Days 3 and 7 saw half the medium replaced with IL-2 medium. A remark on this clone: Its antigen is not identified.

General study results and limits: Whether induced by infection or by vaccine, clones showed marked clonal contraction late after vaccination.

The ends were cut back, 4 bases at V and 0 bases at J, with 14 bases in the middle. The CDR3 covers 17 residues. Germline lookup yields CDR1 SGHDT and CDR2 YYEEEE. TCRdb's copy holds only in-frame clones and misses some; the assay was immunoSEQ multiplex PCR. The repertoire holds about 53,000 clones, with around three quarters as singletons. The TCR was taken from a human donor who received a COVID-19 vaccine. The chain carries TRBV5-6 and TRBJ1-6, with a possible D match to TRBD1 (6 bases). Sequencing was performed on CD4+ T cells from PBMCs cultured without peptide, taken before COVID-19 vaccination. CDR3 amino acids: CASSGLLTGSYNSPLHF. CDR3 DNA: TGTGCCAGCAGCGGCCTATTGACAGGCTCCTATAATTCACCCCTCCACTTT.